This T cell receptor (beta chain) was captured by sequencing in a study of blood T cell repertoires in COVID-19. The method was immunoSEQ multiplex PCR; TCRdb's version includes in-frame clones alone and lacks a portion of them. The table has around 250,000 clones, about 82% seen once. This CDR3 has 12 amino acids. The V gene's germline CDR1 is SQVTM and CDR2 ANQGSEA. The trim removed 5 bases at V and 7 bases at J, leaving 5 bases unmatched. Enrollees, about 18 to 89 years old, lived in around 23 US areas. The chain is built from TRBV29-1 and TRBJ1-5; 7 bases match TRBD1. The sequenced sample consisted of PBMCs or T cells enriched from blood (not recorded which). The origin of this receptor is a woman aged 50 to 65 who had recovered from COVID-19. In nucleotides, the CDR3 is TGCAGCGTTATGACAGGGAACCAGCCCCAGCATTTT. This sequence encodes CSVMTGNQPQHF. Filled out from reference TRBV29-1 and TRBJ1-5, the complete variable domain reads SAVISQKPSRDICQRGTSLTIQCQVDSQVTMMFWYRQQPGQSLTLIATANQGSEATYESGFVIDKFPISRPNLTFSTLTVSNMSPEDSSIYLCSVMTGNQPQHFGDGTRLSIL.